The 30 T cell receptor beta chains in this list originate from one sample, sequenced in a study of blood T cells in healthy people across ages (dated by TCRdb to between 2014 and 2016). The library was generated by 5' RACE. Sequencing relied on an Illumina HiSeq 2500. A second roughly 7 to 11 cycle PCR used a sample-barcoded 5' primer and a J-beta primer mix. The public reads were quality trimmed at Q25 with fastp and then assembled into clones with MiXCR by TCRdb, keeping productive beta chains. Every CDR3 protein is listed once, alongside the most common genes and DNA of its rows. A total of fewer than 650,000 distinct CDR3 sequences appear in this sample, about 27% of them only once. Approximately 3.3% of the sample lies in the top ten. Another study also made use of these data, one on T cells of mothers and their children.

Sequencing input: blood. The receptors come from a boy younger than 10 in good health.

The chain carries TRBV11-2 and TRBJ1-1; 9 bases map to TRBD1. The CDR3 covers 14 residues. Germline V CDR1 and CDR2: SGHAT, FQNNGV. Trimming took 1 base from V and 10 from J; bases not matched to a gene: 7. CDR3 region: CASSLGNRGRRAFF. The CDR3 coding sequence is TGTGCCAGCAGCTTAGGGAACAGGGGGCGCAGAGCTTTCTTT.

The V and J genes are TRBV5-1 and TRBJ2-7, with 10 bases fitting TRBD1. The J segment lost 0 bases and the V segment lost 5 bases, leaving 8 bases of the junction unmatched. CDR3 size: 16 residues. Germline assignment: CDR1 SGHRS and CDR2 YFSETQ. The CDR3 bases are TGCGCCAGCAGTACCGGGACAGGGGAGAGCTCCTACGAGCAGTACTTC. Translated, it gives CASSTGTGESSYEQYF.

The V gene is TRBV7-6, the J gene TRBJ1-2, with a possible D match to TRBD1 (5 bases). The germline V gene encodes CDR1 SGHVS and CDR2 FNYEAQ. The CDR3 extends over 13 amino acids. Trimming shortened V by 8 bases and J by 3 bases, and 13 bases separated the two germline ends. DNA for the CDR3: TGTGCCAGCCGTATGGGGGTTGACTATGGCTACACCTTC. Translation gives CASRMGVDYGYTF.

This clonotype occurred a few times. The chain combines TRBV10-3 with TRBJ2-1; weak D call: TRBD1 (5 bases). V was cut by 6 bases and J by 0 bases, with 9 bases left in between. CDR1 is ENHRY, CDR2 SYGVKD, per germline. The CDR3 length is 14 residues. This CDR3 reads CAIRTDSSYNEQFF. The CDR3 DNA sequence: TGTGCCATCAGGACTGACAGCTCCTACAATGAGCAGTTCTTC.

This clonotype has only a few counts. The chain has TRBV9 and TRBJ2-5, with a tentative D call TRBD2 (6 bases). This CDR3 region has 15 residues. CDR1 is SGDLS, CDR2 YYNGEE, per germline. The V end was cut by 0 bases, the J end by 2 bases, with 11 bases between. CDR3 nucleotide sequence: TGTGCCAGCAGCGTAGTGGAGGGAGGTCAAGAGACCCAGTACTTC. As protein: CASSVVEGGQETQYF.

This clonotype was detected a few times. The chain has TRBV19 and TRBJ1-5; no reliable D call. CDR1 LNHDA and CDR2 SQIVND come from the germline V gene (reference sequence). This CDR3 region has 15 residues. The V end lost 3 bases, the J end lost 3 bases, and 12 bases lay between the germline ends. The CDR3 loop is CASSIWEGNNQPQHF. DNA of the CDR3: TGTGCCAGTAGTATCTGGGAAGGTAACAATCAGCCCCAGCATTTT. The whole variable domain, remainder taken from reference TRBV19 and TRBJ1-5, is DGGITQSPKYLFRKEGQNVTLSCEQNLNHDAMYWYRQDPGQGLRLIYYSQIVNDFQKGDIAEGYSVSREKKESFPLTVTSAQKNPTAFYLCASSIWEGNNQPQHFGDGTRLSIL.

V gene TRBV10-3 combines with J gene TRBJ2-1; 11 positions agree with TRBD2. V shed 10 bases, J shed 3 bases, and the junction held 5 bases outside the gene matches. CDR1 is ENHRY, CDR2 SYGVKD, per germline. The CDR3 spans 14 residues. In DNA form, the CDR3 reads TGTGCCACAACTAGCGGGGGCCGCTACAATGAGCAGTTCTTC. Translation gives CATTSGGRYNEQFF.

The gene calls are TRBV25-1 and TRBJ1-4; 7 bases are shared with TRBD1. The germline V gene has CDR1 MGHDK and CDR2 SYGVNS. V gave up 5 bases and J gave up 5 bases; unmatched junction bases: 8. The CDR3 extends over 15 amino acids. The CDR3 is CASSTRDSLNEKLFF. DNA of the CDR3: TGTGCCAGCAGTACCCGGGACAGCTTAAATGAAAAACTGTTTTTT.

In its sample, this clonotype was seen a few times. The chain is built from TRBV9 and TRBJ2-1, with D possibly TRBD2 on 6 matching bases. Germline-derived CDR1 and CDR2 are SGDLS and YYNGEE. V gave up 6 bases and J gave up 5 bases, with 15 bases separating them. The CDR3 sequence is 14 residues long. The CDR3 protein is CASTLGGTHNEQFF. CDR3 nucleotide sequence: TGTGCCAGCACCCTCGGGGGTACACACAATGAGCAGTTCTTC.

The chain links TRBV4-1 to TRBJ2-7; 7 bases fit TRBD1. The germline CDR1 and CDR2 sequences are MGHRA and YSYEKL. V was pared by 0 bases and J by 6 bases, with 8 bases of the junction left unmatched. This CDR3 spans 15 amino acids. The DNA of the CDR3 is TGCGCCAGCAGCCAAGAGAAGGGGGCAGGGGGCGAGCAGTACTTC. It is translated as CASSQEKGAGGEQYF.

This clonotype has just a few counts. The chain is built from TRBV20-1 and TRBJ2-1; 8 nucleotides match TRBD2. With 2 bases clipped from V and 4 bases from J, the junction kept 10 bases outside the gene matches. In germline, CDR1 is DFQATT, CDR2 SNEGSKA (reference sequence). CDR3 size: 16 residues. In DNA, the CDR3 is TGCAGTGCTAGACCGTTCAGCGGGAGAGGTTACAATGAGCAGTTCTTC. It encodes CSARPFSGRGYNEQFF.

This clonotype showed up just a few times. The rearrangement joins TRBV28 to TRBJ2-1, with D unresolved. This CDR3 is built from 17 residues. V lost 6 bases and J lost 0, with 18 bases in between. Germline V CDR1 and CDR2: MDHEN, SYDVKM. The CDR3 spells CASSHPPTLSSYNEQFF. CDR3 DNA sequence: TGTGCCAGCAGCCATCCCCCCACACTGAGCTCCTACAATGAGCAGTTCTTC.

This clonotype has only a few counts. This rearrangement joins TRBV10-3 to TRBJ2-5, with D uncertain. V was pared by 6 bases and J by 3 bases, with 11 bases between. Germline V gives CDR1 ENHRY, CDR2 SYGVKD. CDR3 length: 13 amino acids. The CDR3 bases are TGTGCCATCAGGGGCGAGCTGAAAGAGACCCAGTACTTC. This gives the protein CAIRGELKETQYF.

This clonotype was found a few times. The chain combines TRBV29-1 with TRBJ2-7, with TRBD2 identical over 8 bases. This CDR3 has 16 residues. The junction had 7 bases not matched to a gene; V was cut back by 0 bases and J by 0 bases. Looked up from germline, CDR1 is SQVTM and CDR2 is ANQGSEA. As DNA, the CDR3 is TGCAGCGTTGAAGATCAGGAGCGGGAGAGCTCCTACGAGCAGTACTTC. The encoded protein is CSVEDQERESSYEQYF.

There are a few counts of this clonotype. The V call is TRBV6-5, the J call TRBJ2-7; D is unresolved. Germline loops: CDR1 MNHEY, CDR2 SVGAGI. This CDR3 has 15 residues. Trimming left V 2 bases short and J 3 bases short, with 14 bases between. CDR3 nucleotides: TGTGCCAGCAGTTACCCGATAGAGACCGACTACGAGCAGTACTTC. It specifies CASSYPIETDYEQYF.

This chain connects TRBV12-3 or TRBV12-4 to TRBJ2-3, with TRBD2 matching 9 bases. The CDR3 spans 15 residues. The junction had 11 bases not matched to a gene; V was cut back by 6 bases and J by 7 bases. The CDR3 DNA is TGTGCCAGCAGCCACGCGGGGGGGCGTCTACATACGCAGTATTTT. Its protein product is CASSHAGGRLHTQYF.

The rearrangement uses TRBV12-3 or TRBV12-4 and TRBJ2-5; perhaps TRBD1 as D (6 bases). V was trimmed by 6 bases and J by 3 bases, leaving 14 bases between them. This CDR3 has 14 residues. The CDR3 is CASRLRDTKETQYF. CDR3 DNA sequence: TGTGCCAGCAGACTAAGGGACACTAAAGAGACCCAGTACTTC.

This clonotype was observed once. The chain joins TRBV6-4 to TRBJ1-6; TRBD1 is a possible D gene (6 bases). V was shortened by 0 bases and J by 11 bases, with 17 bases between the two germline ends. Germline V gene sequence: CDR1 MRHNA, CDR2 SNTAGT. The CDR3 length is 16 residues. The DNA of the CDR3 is TGTGCCAGCAGTGACTCGCAGGGACATTTAGCGGCACCCCTCCACTTT. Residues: CASSDSQGHLAAPLHF.

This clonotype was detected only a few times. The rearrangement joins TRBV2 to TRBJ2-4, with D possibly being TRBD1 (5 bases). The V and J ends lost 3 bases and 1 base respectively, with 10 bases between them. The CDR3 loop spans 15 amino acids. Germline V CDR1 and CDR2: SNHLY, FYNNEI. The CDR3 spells CASSDRVVAKNIQYF. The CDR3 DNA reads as TGTGCCAGCAGTGACAGGGTTGTGGCCAAAAACATTCAGTACTTC.

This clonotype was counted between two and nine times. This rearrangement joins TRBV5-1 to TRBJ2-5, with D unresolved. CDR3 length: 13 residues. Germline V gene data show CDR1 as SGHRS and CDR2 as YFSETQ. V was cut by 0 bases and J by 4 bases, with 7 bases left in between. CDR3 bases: TGCGCCAGCAGCTTGGCCGCTCGAGAGACCCAGTACTTC. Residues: CASSLAARETQYF.

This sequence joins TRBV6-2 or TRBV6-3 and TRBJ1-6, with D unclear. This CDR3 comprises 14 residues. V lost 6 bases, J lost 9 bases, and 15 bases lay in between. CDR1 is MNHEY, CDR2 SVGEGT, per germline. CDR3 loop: CASSQTSGGSPLHF. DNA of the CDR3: TGTGCCAGCAGCCAAACCTCGGGTGGTTCACCCCTCCACTTT.

CDR3 in amino acids: CSARRQVGSNQPQHF. The CDR3 DNA reads TGCAGTGCTAGACGACAGGTGGGGAGCAATCAGCCCCAGCATTTT. This chain connects TRBV20-1 to TRBJ1-5; TRBD1 is a possible D gene (6 bases). CDR3 length equals 15 residues. Germline V gives CDR1 DFQATT, CDR2 SNEGSKA (reference sequence). Trimming cost V 2 bases and J 1 base, with 12 bases left between them.

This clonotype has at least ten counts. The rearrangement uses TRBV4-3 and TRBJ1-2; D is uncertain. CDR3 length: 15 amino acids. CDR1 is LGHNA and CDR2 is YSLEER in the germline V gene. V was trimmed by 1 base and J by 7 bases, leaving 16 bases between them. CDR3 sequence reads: CASSQGWADRSGYTF. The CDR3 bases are TGCGCCAGCAGCCAAGGGTGGGCAGATCGGAGTGGCTACACCTTC.

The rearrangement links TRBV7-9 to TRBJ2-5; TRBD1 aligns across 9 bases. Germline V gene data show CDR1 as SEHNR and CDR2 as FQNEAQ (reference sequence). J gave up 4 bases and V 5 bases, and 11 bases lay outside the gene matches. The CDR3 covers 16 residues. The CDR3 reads CASSPSSGTGLETQYF. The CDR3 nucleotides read TGTGCCAGCAGCCCCAGCTCCGGGACAGGGTTAGAGACCCAGTACTTC.

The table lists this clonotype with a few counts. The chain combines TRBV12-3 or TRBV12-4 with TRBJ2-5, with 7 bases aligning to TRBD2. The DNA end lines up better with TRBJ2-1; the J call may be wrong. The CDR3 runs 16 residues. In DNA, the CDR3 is TGTGCCAGCAGTTTAAGCGGGACCCGAAGGCGGAATGAGCAGTTCTTC. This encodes CASSLSGTRRRNEQFF.

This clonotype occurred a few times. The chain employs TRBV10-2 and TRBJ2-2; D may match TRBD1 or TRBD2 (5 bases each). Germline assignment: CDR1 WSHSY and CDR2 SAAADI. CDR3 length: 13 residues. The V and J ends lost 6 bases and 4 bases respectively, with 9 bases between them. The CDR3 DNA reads TGCGCCAGCAGGGGGGTAGGCACCGGGGAGCTGTTTTTT. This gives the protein CASRGVGTGELFF.

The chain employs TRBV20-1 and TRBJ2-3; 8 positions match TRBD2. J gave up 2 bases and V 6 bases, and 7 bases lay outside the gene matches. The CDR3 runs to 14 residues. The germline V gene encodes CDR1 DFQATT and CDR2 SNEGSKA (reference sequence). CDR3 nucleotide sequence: TGCAGTGCGCCCCCAGCGGGGGTCACAGATACGCAGTATTTT. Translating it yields CSAPPAGVTDTQYF.

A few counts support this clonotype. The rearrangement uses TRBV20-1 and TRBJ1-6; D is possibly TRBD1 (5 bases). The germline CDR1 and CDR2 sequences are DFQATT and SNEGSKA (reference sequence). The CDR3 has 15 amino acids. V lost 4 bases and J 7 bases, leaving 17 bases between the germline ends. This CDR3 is CSAISQGSWNSPLHF. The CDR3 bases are TGCAGTGCTATCTCCCAGGGTTCATGGAATTCACCCCTCCACTTT.

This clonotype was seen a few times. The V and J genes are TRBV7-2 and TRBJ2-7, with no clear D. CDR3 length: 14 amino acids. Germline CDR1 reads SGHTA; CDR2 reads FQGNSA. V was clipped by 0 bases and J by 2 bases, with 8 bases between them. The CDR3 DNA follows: TGTGCCAGCAGCTTAGCAGTCAGGACCTACGAGCAGTACTTC. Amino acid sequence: CASSLAVRTYEQYF.

The CDR3 nucleotides read TGTGCCATCAAACCGGGACTGGAGAACACCGGGGAGCTGTTTTTT. Translated, it gives CAIKPGLENTGELFF. The V call is TRBV10-3, the J call TRBJ2-2, with D possibly matching TRBD2 (6 bases). This CDR3 is built from 15 residues. Deletions cut 7 bases from V and 1 base from J, with 13 bases between. Per germline, CDR1 ENHRY and CDR2 SYGVKD.